The following is a T cell receptor (beta chain) sequence with its context. Per the study methods: The authors estimated nucleated cell counts from reference gene primer amplification. Measured with immunoSEQ multiplex PCR; TCRdb has only the in-frame clones, and not every one. V, J and clone size derive from that table, while D and trimming were established from the DNA sequence. The table includes 110,000 to 150,000 clones, more than 75% detected once. This sample was included in a study of blood T cell repertoires in COVID-19. Study as a whole: Acute and convalescent COVID-19 samples came from the United States, Italy and Spain. Sample material is recorded as cDNA or gDNA derived from T cells, B-cell-depleted T cells, or PBMCs.

The CDR3 is 13 residues long. V shed 2 bases and J shed 8 bases, with 12 bases lying between them. The germline CDR1 and CDR2 sequences are MNHEY and SMNVEV (reference sequence). The TCR originated in a human donor in a cohort sampled during active COVID-19. Sequenced: peripheral blood. The rearrangement joins TRBV27 to TRBJ1-2; no clear D. CDR3 sequence: CASSLKGSGGYTF. The CDR3 DNA reads as TGTGCCAGCAGTTTAAAAGGCTCCGGGGGCTACACCTTC.